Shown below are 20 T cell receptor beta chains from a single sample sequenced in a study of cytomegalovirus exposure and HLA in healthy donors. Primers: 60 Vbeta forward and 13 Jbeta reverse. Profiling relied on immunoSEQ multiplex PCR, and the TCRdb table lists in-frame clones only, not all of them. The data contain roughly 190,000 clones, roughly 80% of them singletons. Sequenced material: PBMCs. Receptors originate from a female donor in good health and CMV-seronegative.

In nucleotides, the CDR3 is TGTGCCAGCAGCTTAGCAGGGGATGGCTACACCTTC. It codes for CASSLAGDGYTF. The rearrangement links TRBV7-6 to TRBJ1-2; D might be TRBD1 (5 bases). Per the germline V gene, CDR1 is SGHVS and CDR2 is FNYEAQ. The CDR3 has 12 residues. Trimming took 0 bases from V and 6 from J, leaving 5 bases between them.

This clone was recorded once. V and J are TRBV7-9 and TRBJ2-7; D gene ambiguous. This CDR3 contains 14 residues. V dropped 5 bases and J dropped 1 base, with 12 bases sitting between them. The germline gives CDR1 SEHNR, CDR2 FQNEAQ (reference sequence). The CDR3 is CASSRPTQSYEQYF. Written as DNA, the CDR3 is TGTGCCAGCAGCCGTCCCACACAGTCCTACGAGCAGTACTTC.

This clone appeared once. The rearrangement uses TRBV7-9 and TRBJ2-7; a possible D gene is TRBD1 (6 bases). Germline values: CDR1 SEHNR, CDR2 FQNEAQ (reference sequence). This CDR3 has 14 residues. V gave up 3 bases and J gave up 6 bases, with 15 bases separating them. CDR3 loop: CASSLQAPGVEQYF. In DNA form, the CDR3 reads TGTGCCAGCAGCTTGCAGGCCCCAGGGGTCGAGCAGTACTTC.

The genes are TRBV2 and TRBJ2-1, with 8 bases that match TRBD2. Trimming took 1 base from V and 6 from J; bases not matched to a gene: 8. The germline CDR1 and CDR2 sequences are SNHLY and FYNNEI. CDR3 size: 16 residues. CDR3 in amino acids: CASSEVLAGGFNEQFF. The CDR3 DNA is TGTGCCAGCAGTGAAGTGTTGGCGGGAGGATTCAATGAGCAGTTCTTC.

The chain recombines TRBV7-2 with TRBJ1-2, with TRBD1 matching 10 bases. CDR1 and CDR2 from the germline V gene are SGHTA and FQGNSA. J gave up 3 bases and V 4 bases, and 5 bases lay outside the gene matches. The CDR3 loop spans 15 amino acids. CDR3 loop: CASSWDGTGDYGYTF. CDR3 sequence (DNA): TGTGCCAGCAGCTGGGACGGGACAGGGGACTATGGCTACACCTTC.

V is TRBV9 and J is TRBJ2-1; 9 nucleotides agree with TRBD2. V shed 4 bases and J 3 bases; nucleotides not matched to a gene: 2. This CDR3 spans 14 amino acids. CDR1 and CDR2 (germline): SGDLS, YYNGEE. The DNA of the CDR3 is TGTGCCAGCAGCATGACTAGCGGCTACAATGAGCAGTTCTTC. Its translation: CASSMTSGYNEQFF.

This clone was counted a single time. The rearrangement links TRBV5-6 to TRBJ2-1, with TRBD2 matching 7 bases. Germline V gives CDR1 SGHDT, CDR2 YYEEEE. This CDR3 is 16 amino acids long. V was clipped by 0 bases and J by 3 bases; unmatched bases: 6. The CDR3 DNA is TGTGCCAGCAGCTTGGTTGTCGGCGGGGGCTACAATGAGCAGTTCTTC. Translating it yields CASSLVVGGGYNEQFF.

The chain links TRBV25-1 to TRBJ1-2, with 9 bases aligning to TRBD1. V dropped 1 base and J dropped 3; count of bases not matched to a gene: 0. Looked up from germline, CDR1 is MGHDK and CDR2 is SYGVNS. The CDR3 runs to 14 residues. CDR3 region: CASSEWTGDYGYTF. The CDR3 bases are TGTGCCAGCAGTGAATGGACAGGGGACTATGGCTACACCTTC.

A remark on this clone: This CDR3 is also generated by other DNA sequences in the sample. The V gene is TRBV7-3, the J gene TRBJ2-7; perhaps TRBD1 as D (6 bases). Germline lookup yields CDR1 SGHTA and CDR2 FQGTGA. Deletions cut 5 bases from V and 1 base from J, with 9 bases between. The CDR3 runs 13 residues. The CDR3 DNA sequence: TGTGCCAGCAGCAGGGGGACGTCCTACGAGCAGTACTTC. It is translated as CASSRGTSYEQYF.

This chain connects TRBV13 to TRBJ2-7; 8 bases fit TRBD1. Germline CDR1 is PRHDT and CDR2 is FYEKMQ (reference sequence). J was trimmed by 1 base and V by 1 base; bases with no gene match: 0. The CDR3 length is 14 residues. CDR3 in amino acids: CASSLDRGSYEQYF. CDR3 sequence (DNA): TGTGCCAGCAGCTTAGACAGGGGGTCCTACGAGCAGTACTTC.

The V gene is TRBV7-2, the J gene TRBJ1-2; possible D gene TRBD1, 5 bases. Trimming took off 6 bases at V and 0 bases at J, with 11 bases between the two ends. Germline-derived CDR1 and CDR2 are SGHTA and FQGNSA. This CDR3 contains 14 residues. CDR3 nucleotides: TGTGCCAGCAGACAGGCCCAGTCTAACTATGGCTACACCTTC. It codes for CASRQAQSNYGYTF. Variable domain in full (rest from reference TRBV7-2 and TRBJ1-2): GAGVSQSPSNKVTEKGKDVELRCDPISGHTALYWYRQSLGQGLEFLIYFQGNSAPDKSGLPSDRFSAERTGGSVSTLTIQRTQQEDSAVYLCASRQAQSNYGYTFGSGTRLTVV.

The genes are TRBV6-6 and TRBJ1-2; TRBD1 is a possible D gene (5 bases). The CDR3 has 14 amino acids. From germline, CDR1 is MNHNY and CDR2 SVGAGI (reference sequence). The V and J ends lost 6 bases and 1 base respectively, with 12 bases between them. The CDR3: CASSLLGGNYGYTF. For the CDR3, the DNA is TGTGCCAGCAGCCTCCTGGGGGGTAACTATGGCTACACCTTC.

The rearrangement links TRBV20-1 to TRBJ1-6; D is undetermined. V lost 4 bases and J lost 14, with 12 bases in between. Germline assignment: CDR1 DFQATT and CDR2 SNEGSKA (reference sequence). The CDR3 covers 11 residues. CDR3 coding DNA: TGCAGTGCTACGGGGATTCGGTCCCTCCACTTT. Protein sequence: CSATGIRSLHF.

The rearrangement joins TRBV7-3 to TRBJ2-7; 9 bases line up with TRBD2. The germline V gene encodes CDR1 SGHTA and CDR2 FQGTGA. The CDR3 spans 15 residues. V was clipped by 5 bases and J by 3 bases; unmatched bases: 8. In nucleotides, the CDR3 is TGTGCCAGCAGCCCCTCGGGCGGGGGGGGCTACGAGCAGTACTTC. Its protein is CASSPSGGGGYEQYF. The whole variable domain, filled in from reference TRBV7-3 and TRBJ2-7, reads GAGVSQTPSNKVTEKGKYVELRCDPISGHTALYWYRQSLGQGPEFLIYFQGTGAADDSGLPNDRFFAVRPEGSVSTLKIQRTERGDSAVYLCASSPSGGGGYEQYFGPGTRLTVT.

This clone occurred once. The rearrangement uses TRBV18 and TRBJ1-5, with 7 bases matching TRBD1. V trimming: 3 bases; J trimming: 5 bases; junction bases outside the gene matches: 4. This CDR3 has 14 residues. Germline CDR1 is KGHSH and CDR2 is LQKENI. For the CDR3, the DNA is TGTGCCAGCTCACCGGGACAGCTCGATCAGCCCCAGCATTTT. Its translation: CASSPGQLDQPQHF.

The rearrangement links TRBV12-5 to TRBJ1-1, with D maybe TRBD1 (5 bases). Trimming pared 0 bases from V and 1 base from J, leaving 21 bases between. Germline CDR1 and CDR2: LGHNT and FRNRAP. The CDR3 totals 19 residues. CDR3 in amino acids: CASGLVLLGREVWNTEAFF. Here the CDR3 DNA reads TGTGCTAGTGGTTTGGTATTGTTAGGCAGGGAGGTATGGAACACTGAAGCTTTCTTT.

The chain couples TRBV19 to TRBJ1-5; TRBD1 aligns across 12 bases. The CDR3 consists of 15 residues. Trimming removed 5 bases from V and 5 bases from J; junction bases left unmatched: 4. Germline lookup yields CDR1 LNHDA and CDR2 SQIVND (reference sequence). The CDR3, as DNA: TGTGCCAGTAGTGGGGACAGGGGGCATGATCAGCCCCAGCATTTT. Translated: CASSGDRGHDQPQHF.

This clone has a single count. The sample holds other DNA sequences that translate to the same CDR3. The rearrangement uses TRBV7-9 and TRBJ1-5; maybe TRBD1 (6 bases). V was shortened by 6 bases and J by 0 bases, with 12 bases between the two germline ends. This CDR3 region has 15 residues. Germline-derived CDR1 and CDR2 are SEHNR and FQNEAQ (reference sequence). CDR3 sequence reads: CASSSTGYSNQPQHF. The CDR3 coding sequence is TGTGCCAGCAGTTCTACAGGGTATAGCAATCAGCCCCAGCATTTT. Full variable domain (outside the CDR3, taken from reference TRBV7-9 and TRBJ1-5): DTGVSQNPRHKITKRGQNVTFRCDPISEHNRLYWYRQTLGQGPEFLTYFQNEAQLEKSRLLSDRFSAERPKGSFSTLEIQRTEQGDSAMYLCASSSTGYSNQPQHFGDGTRLSIL.

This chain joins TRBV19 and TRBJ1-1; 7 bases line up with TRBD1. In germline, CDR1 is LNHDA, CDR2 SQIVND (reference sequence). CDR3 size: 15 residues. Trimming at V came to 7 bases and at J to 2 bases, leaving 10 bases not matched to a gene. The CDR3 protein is CASTQRWDSNTEAFF. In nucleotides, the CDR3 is TGTGCCAGTACCCAACGTTGGGACAGTAACACTGAAGCTTTCTTT.

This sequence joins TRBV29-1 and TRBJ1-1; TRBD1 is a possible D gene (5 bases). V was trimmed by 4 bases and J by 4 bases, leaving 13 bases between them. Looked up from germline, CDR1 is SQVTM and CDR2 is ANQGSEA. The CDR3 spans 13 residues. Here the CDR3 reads CSVVDGDSTEAFF. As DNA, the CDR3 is TGCAGCGTTGTCGATGGGGACTCCACTGAAGCTTTCTTT.